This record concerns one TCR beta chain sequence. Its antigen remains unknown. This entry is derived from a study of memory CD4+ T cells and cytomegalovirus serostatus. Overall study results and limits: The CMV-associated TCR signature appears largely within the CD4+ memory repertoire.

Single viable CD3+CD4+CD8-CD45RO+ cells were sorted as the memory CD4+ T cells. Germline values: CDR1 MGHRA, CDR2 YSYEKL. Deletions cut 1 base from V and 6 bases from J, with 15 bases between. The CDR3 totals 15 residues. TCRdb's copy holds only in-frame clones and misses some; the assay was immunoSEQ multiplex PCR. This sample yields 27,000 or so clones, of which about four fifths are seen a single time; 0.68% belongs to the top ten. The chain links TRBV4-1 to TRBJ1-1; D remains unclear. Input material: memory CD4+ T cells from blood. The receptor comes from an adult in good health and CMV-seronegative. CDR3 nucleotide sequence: TGCGCCAGCAGCCAAGCGGGAGGACGGATTCCTGAAGCTTTCTTT. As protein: CASSQAGGRIPEAFF.